What follows are 5 T cell receptor beta chains derived from one specimen sequenced in a study of blood T cells in healthy people across ages. The authors ran a second PCR of about 6 to 12 cycles using a sample-barcoded 5' primer and a J-beta primer mix. TCRdb reanalysed the 5' RACE reads using MiXCR and keeps one entry per CDR3 protein. Of more than 650,000 distinct CDR3 sequences detected, approximately 22% appear once; the ten largest clones hold under 25%. Material: blood. Receptors originate from a man in his 70s in good health.

In its sample, this clonotype was seen many times. The chain is built from TRBV5-1 and TRBJ1-1; D possibly corresponds to TRBD1 (6 bases). This CDR3 is 14 amino acids long. Germline V gene sequence: CDR1 SGHRS, CDR2 YFSETQ. V lost 4 bases and J lost 5, with 15 bases in between. CDR3 region: CASSDLQGRTEAFF. The CDR3 nucleotides are TGCGCCAGCAGCGACCTACAGGGCAGGACTGAAGCTTTCTTT.

This chain joins TRBV7-3 and TRBJ2-1; the match to TRBD2 covers 7 bases. Germline CDR1 is SGHTA and CDR2 is FQGTGA. Trimming removed 5 bases from V and 7 bases from J; junction bases left unmatched: 14. This CDR3 region has 16 residues. The CDR3, as DNA: TGTGCCAGCAGCCACCCGGGGACTACTTCCTTTAATGAGCAGTTCTTC. Encoded protein: CASSHPGTTSFNEQFF.

This clonotype was seen only a few times. The genes are TRBV20-1 and TRBJ1-4; D not certain. V was shortened by 3 bases and J by 8 bases, with 16 bases between the two germline ends. The CDR3 runs to 14 residues. Germline CDR1 DFQATT, CDR2 SNEGSKA (reference sequence). CDR3 sequence reads: CSASSPREGEKLFF. CDR3 DNA: TGCAGTGCTAGTTCTCCCCGCGAGGGCGAAAAACTGTTTTTT.

This clonotype was detected a few times. The chain is built from TRBV2 and TRBJ1-2; TRBD1 is a possible D gene (6 bases). The V gene lost 6 bases and the J gene lost 8 bases, with 10 bases spanning the gap. CDR1 is SNHLY and CDR2 is FYNNEI in the germline V gene. The CDR3 contains 11 residues. CDR3 region: CASRAGAGYTF. CDR3 bases: TGTGCCAGCAGAGCAGGGGCCGGCTACACCTTC.

This clonotype was picked up a small number of times. The rearrangement links TRBV7-2 to TRBJ1-3; 7 nucleotides line up with TRBD1. The ends lost 5 bases at V and 0 bases at J; junction bases unmatched: 13. CDR3 length: 18 amino acids. Germline V gene data show CDR1 as SGHTA and CDR2 as FQGNSA. The chain's CDR3 is CASSPLGTSGGSGNTIYF. Here the CDR3 DNA reads TGTGCCAGCAGCCCACTAGGGACCTCAGGGGGCTCTGGAAACACCATATATTTT. The entire variable domain, with the rest obtained from reference TRBV7-2 and TRBJ1-3, is as follows: GAGVSQSPSNKVTEKGKDVELRCDPISGHTALYWYRQSLGQGLEFLIYFQGNSAPDKSGLPSDRFSAERTGGSVSTLTIQRTQQEDSAVYLCASSPLGTSGGSGNTIYFGEGSWLTVV.